A selection of T cell receptor beta chains follows, all from one sample in a study of T-cell reconstitution after alpha-beta-depleted transplantation in children. TCRdb fed the PCR reads into MiXCR, producing one record per CDR3 protein. The data show 45,000 to 70,000 distinct CDR3 sequences, 35% to 55% seen once. The sample in question was PBMCs, mostly from graft donor cells, obtained 360 days after TCRalphabeta/CD19-depleted stem cell transplant. These TCRs come from a male patient under 18 who had a stem cell transplant for acute lymphoblastic leukemia, so the T cells may come from the graft donor. CDR3s include the opening cysteine and the closing phenylalanine or tryptophan. The order of the fields is D gene, J gene, V gene, clone size, CDR3 DNA, CDR3 protein. D genes are given only for firm matches. For some rows the clone size is stated as once, few or many, or as a class when expanded; others skip it.

d_call: .
j_call: TRBJ1-5
v_call: TRBV27
clone_size: once
cdr3_nt: TGTGCCAGCAGCCGTCTAGACAATCAGCCCCAGCATTTT
cdr3_aa: CASSRLDNQPQHF

d_call: .
j_call: TRBJ2-6
v_call: TRBV20-1
clone_size: .
cdr3_nt: TGCAGTGCTAGATCTTCCGCCCTGGGGGAAGGGGCCAACGTCCTGACTTTC
cdr3_aa: CSARSSALGEGANVLTF

d_call: .
j_call: TRBJ2-3
v_call: TRBV5-1
clone_size: few
cdr3_nt: TGCGCCAGCAGCTGGGGAGATACGCAGTATTTT
cdr3_aa: CASSWGDTQYF

d_call: TRBD2
j_call: TRBJ2-1
v_call: TRBV6-2/TRBV6-3
clone_size: .
cdr3_nt: TGTGCCAGCAGTTACTCGTTAATAGCGGGGGGGCCCGCTCCTTACAATGAGCAGTTCTTC
cdr3_aa: CASSYSLIAGGPAPYNEQFF

d_call: TRBD2
j_call: TRBJ2-1
v_call: TRBV28
clone_size: few
cdr3_nt: TGTGCCAGCATTCCCGGCGGGGGAGGCAATGAGCAGTTCTTC
cdr3_aa: CASIPGGGGNEQFF

d_call: TRBD2
j_call: TRBJ2-1
v_call: TRBV12-3/TRBV12-4
clone_size: .
cdr3_nt: TGTGCCAGCAAGTTAGCGGGGCATTACAATGAGCAGTTCTTC
cdr3_aa: CASKLAGHYNEQFF

d_call: TRBD1
j_call: TRBJ2-7
v_call: TRBV29-1
clone_size: .
cdr3_nt: TGCAGCGGGAGCCGCGGGACAGGGGGCTACGAGCAGTACTTC
cdr3_aa: CSGSRGTGGYEQYF

d_call: TRBD2
j_call: TRBJ2-7
v_call: TRBV5-5
clone_size: .
cdr3_nt: TGTGCCAGCAGCTTGGCCCCCCGACTAGCGGGAATCTACGAGCAGTACTTC
cdr3_aa: CASSLAPRLAGIYEQYF

d_call: .
j_call: TRBJ2-6
v_call: TRBV12-3/TRBV12-4
clone_size: few
cdr3_nt: TGTGCCAGCAGTCCCAGGCTATCTGGGGCCAACGTCCTGACTTTC
cdr3_aa: CASSPRLSGANVLTF

d_call: .
j_call: TRBJ2-7
v_call: TRBV27
clone_size: .
cdr3_nt: TGTGCCAGCAGAAAAACCGGCAATTACGAGCAGTACTTC
cdr3_aa: CASRKTGNYEQYF